The rows below give T cell receptor beta chains drawn from one sample of a study of shared clonotypes between healthy human individuals. TCRdb's table, derived via immunoSEQ multiplex PCR, lists solely in-frame clones and lacks some. The sample comprises about 1,800,000 clones, approximately 95% of which are singletons, and 1% to 1.5% rests with the top ten. The source material was naive CD8+ T cells sorted from blood. All receptors derive from a man younger than 35 in good health. The CDR3 runs from the conserved cysteine through the conserved F or W.

j_call v_call cdr3_aa
TRBJ2-7 TRBV27 CASSLTASYEQYF
TRBJ2-5 TRBV30 CAWSAAETQYF
TRBJ2-7 TRBV5-1 CASSWSYEQYF
TRBJ1-3 TRBV7-2 CASSLGGQGTGNTIYF
TRBJ2-3 TRBV28 CASSWDRDNTDTQYF
TRBJ2-7 TRBV7-9 CASSWGPGQGPNF
TRBJ2-7 TRBV19 CASSSPPGRSSYEQYF
TRBJ2-1 TRBV10-2 CASNRVGQGAGEQFF
TRBJ2-1 TRBV11-3 CASSLGAGGPYNEQFF
TRBJ1-2 TRBV4-3 CASSPSLVDGGYGYTF
TRBJ2-7 TRBV27 CASSLGTSGSYEQYF
TRBJ1-2 TRBV10-2 CASSESTGQSYGYTF
TRBJ2-5 TRBV29-1 CSVPGSWETQYF
TRBJ2-7 TRBV5-6 CASSLLGGEQYF
TRBJ2-1 TRBV15 CATSERSRGPLLSDNEQFF
TRBJ2-2 TRBV5-1 CASSLAGTGELFF
TRBJ2-1 TRBV2 CASSHRGTGSNEQFF
TRBJ2-7 TRBV7-6 CASSFDSDYEQYF
TRBJ2-7 TRBV14 CASSQERGTGYHEQYF
TRBJ1-2 TRBV5-4 CASSPGRGAYGYTF
TRBJ2-2 TRBV7-3 CASSLGFDSLNTGELFF
TRBJ1-2 TRBV6-1 CASSHPWTGGDGYTF
TRBJ2-2 TRBV6-5 CASSYTGEDTGELFF
TRBJ1-6 TRBV7-9 CASQSGVYNSPLHF
TRBJ2-3 TRBV28 CASSLGGQGGLDTQYF
TRBJ1-2 TRBV6-1 CASSEETGGYGYTF
TRBJ2-1 TRBV4-3 CASSRILADLNNEQFF
TRBJ1-5 TRBV5-1 CASSLTGQNQPQHF
TRBJ1-1 TRBV5-6 CASSLGPNTEAFF
TRBJ1-4 TRBV5-6 CASSLGTGEYEKLFF
TRBJ2-2 TRBV7-9 CASSFSGNTGELFF
TRBJ2-7 TRBV2 CASSDGSGRIYEQYF
TRBJ2-3 TRBV10-2 CASSEVYTDTQYF
TRBJ1-1 TRBV7-2 CASSFSGGNTEAFF
TRBJ2-5 TRBV15 CATSSDGLAFPQETQYF
TRBJ2-1 TRBV27 CASSLVGGNNEQFF
TRBJ2-2 TRBV7-9 CASSPWGTGELFF
TRBJ2-7 TRBV10-2 CASSDPGTRYEQYF
TRBJ2-7 TRBV2 CASSDTTGYEQYF
TRBJ1-2 TRBV15 CATSQAGGYTF
TRBJ2-1 TRBV7-9 CASSHRDREYNEQFF